Presented here are 7 T cell receptor beta chains from one specimen sequenced in a study of cytomegalovirus exposure and HLA in healthy donors. 13 Jbeta primers and 60 Vbeta primers were used for the PCR. Here immunoSEQ multiplex PCR was the method, and the copy in TCRdb shows in-frame clones only, minus some. The sample data list about 140,000 clones. Sequencing input: PBMCs. The receptors stem from a male donor in good health and CMV-seronegative.

CDR3 bases: TGTGCCAGCAGTTACTACTCGTATTATGGCTACACCTTC. Amino acids: CASSYYSYYGYTF. The chain carries TRBV6-5 and TRBJ1-2, with D uncertain. Per germline, CDR1 MNHEY and CDR2 SVGAGI. The V end was cut by 1 base, the J end by 5 bases, with 8 bases between. CDR3 length equals 13 residues.

This rearrangement joins TRBV19 to TRBJ1-1; the match to TRBD1 covers 9 bases. The CDR3 has 13 amino acids. The V gene's germline CDR1 is LNHDA and CDR2 SQIVND (reference sequence). With 6 bases clipped from V and 11 bases from J, the junction kept 10 bases outside the gene matches. As DNA, the CDR3 is TGTGCCAGTAGACCCCCGTCACAGGGGGCGGCTTTCTTT. This codes for CASRPPSQGAAFF.

The chain couples TRBV4-3 to TRBJ1-1, with 7 bases lining up with TRBD1. The trim removed 0 bases at V and 5 bases at J, leaving 3 bases unmatched. The germline V gene encodes CDR1 LGHNA and CDR2 YSLEER. This CDR3 is built from 14 residues. The CDR3 reads CASSQDPTGTEAFF. Here the CDR3 DNA reads TGCGCCAGCAGCCAAGATCCGACAGGGACTGAAGCTTTCTTT.

V and J are TRBV9 and TRBJ2-2; 8 bases fit TRBD2. V lost 7 bases, J lost 5 bases, and 10 bases stayed unmatched. This CDR3 comprises 15 residues. CDR1 SGDLS and CDR2 YYNGEE come from the germline V gene. For the CDR3, the DNA is TGTGCCAGCCGGGGGCGGGGGGCAAGTACCGGGGAGCTGTTTTTT. Translating it yields CASRGRGASTGELFF.

The chain joins TRBV27 to TRBJ2-1; perhaps TRBD1 as D (6 bases). Germline-derived CDR1 and CDR2 are MNHEY and SMNVEV (reference sequence). V dropped 1 base and J dropped 7 bases, with 17 bases sitting between them. CDR3 size: 16 residues. The CDR3 DNA follows: TGTGCCAGCAGTTTATATCCAGGGGCCCCCCTTAATGAGCAGTTCTTC. As protein: CASSLYPGAPLNEQFF.

The chain combines TRBV15 with TRBJ2-7, with TRBD2 matching 9 bases. This CDR3 is 16 amino acids long. The ends lost 1 base at V and 4 bases at J; junction bases unmatched: 8. Germline CDR1 is LNHNV and CDR2 is YYDKDF (reference sequence). The CDR3 region is CATSRGAGGPGYEQYF. For the CDR3, the DNA is TGTGCCACCAGCAGAGGGGCGGGAGGGCCCGGGTACGAGCAGTACTTC.

The chain joins TRBV6-5 to TRBJ2-1; 7 bases agree with TRBD2. The germline gives CDR1 MNHEY, CDR2 SVGAGI. With V trimmed by 6 bases and J by 0 bases, 5 bases remained unmatched. This CDR3 region has 15 residues. This chain's CDR3 is CASSFGGNSYNEQFF. The CDR3 bases are TGTGCCAGCAGCTTCGGGGGGAACTCCTACAATGAGCAGTTCTTC.